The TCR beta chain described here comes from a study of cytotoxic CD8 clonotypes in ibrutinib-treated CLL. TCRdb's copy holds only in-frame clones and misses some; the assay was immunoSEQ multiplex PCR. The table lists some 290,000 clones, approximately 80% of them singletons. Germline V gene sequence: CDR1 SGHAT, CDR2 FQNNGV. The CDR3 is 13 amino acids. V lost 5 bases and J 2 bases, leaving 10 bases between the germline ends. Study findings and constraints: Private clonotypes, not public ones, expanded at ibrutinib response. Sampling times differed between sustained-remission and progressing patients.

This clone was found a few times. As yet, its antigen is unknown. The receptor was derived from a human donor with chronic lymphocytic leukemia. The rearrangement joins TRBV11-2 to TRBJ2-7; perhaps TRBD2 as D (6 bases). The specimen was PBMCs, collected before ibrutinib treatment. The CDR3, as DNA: TGTGCCAGCAGCCATAGCGGCACCTACGAGCAGTACTTC. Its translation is CASSHSGTYEQYF.